Below are 28 T cell receptor beta chains sequenced from a single sample in a study of identical twins. TCRdb reprocessed the 5' RACE reads with MiXCR, giving one entry per CDR3 protein. Seen here are approximately 890,000 distinct CDR3 sequences, around an eighth observed once, and the top ten hold around 1.6%. This sample also appeared in a second study, on yellow fever vaccine responses in identical twins.

The sequenced sample was PBMCs. These TCRs come from a woman between 18 and 29 years old in good health.

There are many counts of this clonotype. The rearrangement uses TRBV10-1 and TRBJ2-2; D possibly uses TRBD1 or TRBD2 (6 bases each). This CDR3 comprises 16 residues. Germline V gene data show CDR1 as WNHNN and CDR2 as SYGVQD (reference sequence). The ends were cut back, 5 bases at V and 3 bases at J, with 16 bases in the middle. CDR3 in amino acids: CASSSNREVYTGELFF. The CDR3 coding sequence is TGCGCCAGCAGTTCAAACAGGGAGGTCTACACCGGGGAGCTGTTTTTT.

This clonotype was detected a few times. The gene calls are TRBV18 and TRBJ2-3, with 7 bases fitting TRBD2. Germline loops: CDR1 KGHSH, CDR2 LQKENI. The CDR3 is 15 residues long. V lost 3 bases to trimming and J lost 1 base; unmatched junction nucleotides: 4. The CDR3 spells CASSPERDRTDTQYF. As DNA, the CDR3 is TGTGCCAGCTCACCCGAGCGGGACCGCACAGATACGCAGTATTTT.

The chain couples TRBV11-3 to TRBJ2-1, with 8 bases that match TRBD2. This CDR3 spans 15 amino acids. Germline V gives CDR1 SGHNT, CDR2 YENEEA. Trimming at V came to 1 base and at J to 7 bases, leaving 6 bases not matched to a gene. This CDR3 reads CASSLAGGTLNEQFF. The CDR3 DNA follows: TGTGCCAGCAGCTTAGCGGGAGGGACGTTGAATGAGCAGTTCTTC.

This rearrangement joins TRBV24-1 to TRBJ1-5, with TRBD1 matching over 8 bases. Germline V gene lookup returns CDR1 KGHDR and CDR2 SFDVKD. This CDR3 is built from 16 residues. V was pared by 2 bases and J by 3 bases, with 5 bases of the junction left unmatched. CDR3 amino acids: CATSDSNRGNNQPQHF. CDR3 nucleotides: TGTGCCACCAGTGATTCGAACAGGGGGAACAATCAGCCCCAGCATTTT.

The chain uses TRBV20-1 and TRBJ2-5; D possibly corresponds to TRBD2 (7 bases). Per the germline V gene, CDR1 is DFQATT and CDR2 is SNEGSKA (reference sequence). CDR3 length: 14 amino acids. V lost 3 bases and J 5 bases, leaving 16 bases between the germline ends. This chain's CDR3 is CSARRGQGYETQYF. CDR3 in DNA: TGCAGTGCTAGGCGGGGGCAGGGCTATGAGACCCAGTACTTC.

The genes are TRBV20-1 and TRBJ2-7, with a tentative D call TRBD2 (5 bases). The CDR3 runs 14 residues. Germline values: CDR1 DFQATT, CDR2 SNEGSKA (reference sequence). V was clipped by 0 bases and J by 3 bases, with 12 bases between them. DNA for the CDR3: TGCAGTGCTAGAGATACCTACGCGGGCTACGAGCAGTACTTC. This translates into CSARDTYAGYEQYF.

This clonotype appeared a few times. The gene calls are TRBV12-3 or TRBV12-4 and TRBJ2-1; the D is unclear. Trimming took off 8 bases at V and 8 bases at J, with 16 bases between the two ends. The CDR3 length is 13 residues. In DNA, the CDR3 is TGTGCCAGCGGTGTTCGTGGGTACGATGAGCAGTTCTTC. Protein product: CASGVRGYDEQFF.

At least ten counts were recorded for this clonotype. This chain joins TRBV4-2 and TRBJ2-1; 10 nucleotides match TRBD2. CDR1 and CDR2 (germline): LGHNA, YNFKEQ. The ends lost 3 bases at V and 4 bases at J; junction bases unmatched: 12. The CDR3 length is 18 residues. CDR3 in DNA: TGTGCCAGCAGCCATGACCCCGGGGCTAGCGGGGGATACAATGAGCAGTTCTTC. It is translated as CASSHDPGASGGYNEQFF.

This clonotype was seen a handful of times. The chain joins TRBV12-3 or TRBV12-4 to TRBJ1-1; 10 nucleotides line up with TRBD1. Trimming took 5 bases from V and 4 from J; bases not matched to a gene: 7. The CDR3 has 15 residues. The DNA of the CDR3 is TGTGCCAGCAGTCCGGACAGGGGGTGGAGCACTGAAGCTTTCTTT. Encoded protein: CASSPDRGWSTEAFF.

This clonotype has just a few counts. The CDR3 reads CASSLGGAWEQYF. In DNA, the CDR3 is TGTGCCAGCAGTTTAGGGGGGGCTTGGGAGCAGTACTTC. The J gene is TRBJ2-7, the V gene TRBV12-3 or TRBV12-4, with D perhaps assigned TRBD1 or TRBD2 (6 bases each). CDR3 size: 13 residues. Trimming took 1 base from V and 7 from J, leaving 11 bases between them.

This clonotype was seen just once. The chain uses TRBV2 and TRBJ2-1, with 7 bases aligning to TRBD2. After removal of 7 bases from V and 3 bases from J, the junction contained 3 bases not matched to a gene. The CDR3 covers 13 residues. CDR1 and CDR2 from the germline V gene are SNHLY and FYNNEI. The DNA for the CDR3 is TGTGCCAGCACCGGACTAGTCTACAATGAGCAGTTCTTC. Translating gives CASTGLVYNEQFF. The whole variable domain, filled in from reference TRBV2 and TRBJ2-1, reads EPEVTQTPSHQVTQMGQEVILRCVPISNHLYFYWYRQILGQKVEFLVSFYNNEISEKSEIFDDQFSVERPDGSNFTLKIRSTKLEDSAMYFCASTGLVYNEQFFGPGTRLTVL.

J is TRBJ2-5 and V is TRBV5-6; 9 nucleotides line up with TRBD1. The germline V gene has CDR1 SGHDT and CDR2 YYEEEE. V gave up 5 bases and J gave up 4 bases; unmatched junction bases: 3. The CDR3 has 13 amino acids. CDR3 DNA sequence: TGTGCCAGCAGGGGGGACAGGGTAGAGACCCAGTACTTC. The encoded protein is CASRGDRVETQYF.

This clonotype showed up just a few times. The chain couples TRBV24-1 to TRBJ2-5; TRBD1 matches 9 bases. The CDR3 totals 18 residues. V shed 1 base and J 4 bases; nucleotides not matched to a gene: 12. Germline CDR1 is KGHDR and CDR2 is SFDVKD. Here the CDR3 DNA reads TGTGCCACCAGTGATTTCTCGGGGACGACAGGGGGTCGAGAGACCCAGTACTTC. Translation: CATSDFSGTTGGRETQYF.

V and J are TRBV12-3 or TRBV12-4 and TRBJ2-1, with 11 positions matching TRBD2. CDR3 size: 17 residues. The V gene end was trimmed by 5 bases and the J gene end by 3 bases; junction bases not matched to a gene: 9. CDR3 coding DNA: TGTGCCAGCAGTCCCACACTAGCGGGAGATATCTACAATGAGCAGTTCTTC. Translating gives CASSPTLAGDIYNEQFF.

The rearrangement uses TRBV20-1 and TRBJ2-1, with D tentatively TRBD2 (7 bases). CDR1 DFQATT and CDR2 SNEGSKA come from the germline V gene (reference sequence). The CDR3 runs 13 residues. CDR3 sequence (DNA): TGCAGCCCGCGGGGGCCTATTTACAATGAGCAGTTCTTC. It specifies CSPRGPIYNEQFF.

In its sample, this clonotype was seen many times. This rearrangement joins TRBV4-2 to TRBJ2-5; 12 nucleotides agree with TRBD2. The J segment lost 5 bases and the V segment lost 7 bases, leaving 11 bases of the junction unmatched. Looked up from germline, CDR1 is LGHNA and CDR2 is YNFKEQ. This CDR3 is built from 16 residues. The CDR3 DNA reads TGTGCCAGCACCCCCGGACTAGCGGGATTGGGGGAGACCCAGTACTTC. Protein product: CASTPGLAGLGETQYF.

The table lists this clonotype with many counts. The chain couples TRBV10-3 to TRBJ1-1, with D uncertain. V lost 0 bases, J lost 0 bases, and 8 bases lay in between. CDR3 length: 15 residues. From germline, CDR1 is ENHRY and CDR2 SYGVKD. The CDR3 nucleotides are TGTGCCATCAGTGAGTCTAGAGAAATGAACACTGAAGCTTTCTTT. Encoded protein: CAISESREMNTEAFF.

V gene TRBV21-1 combines with J gene TRBJ2-7; the table's TRBD1 call for D was not verified on the DNA. TRBV21-1 is a documented pseudogene. The CDR3 has 16 residues. The CDR3 region is CASSKVGTGGLYEQYV. The CDR3 DNA sequence: TGTGCCAGCAGCAAAGTGGGGACAGGGGGCCTCTACGAGCAGTACGTC.

This clonotype appeared a few times. CDR3 sequence reads: CASSYTSSYEQYF. The CDR3 DNA is TGTGCCAGCAGCTATACTAGTTCCTACGAGCAGTACTTC. V and J are TRBV7-9 and TRBJ2-7, with a tentative D call TRBD2 (5 bases). Trimming removed 4 bases at V and 1 base at J, with 8 bases between. Germline-derived CDR1 and CDR2 are SEHNR and FQNEAQ (reference sequence). The CDR3 runs 13 residues.

This chain links TRBV2 with TRBJ2-5, with 11 bases aligning to TRBD1. The germline gives CDR1 SNHLY, CDR2 FYNNEI. J was trimmed by 2 bases and V by 7 bases; bases with no gene match: 12. The CDR3 is 17 residues long. The chain's CDR3 is CASTFIGQGASQETQYF. The CDR3 region has the DNA TGTGCCAGCACCTTCATCGGACAGGGGGCTTCGCAAGAGACCCAGTACTTC.

This clonotype showed up just a few times. The CDR3 sequence is CASTNGPYNEQFF. The CDR3 DNA reads TGTGCCAGCACCAATGGCCCCTACAATGAGCAGTTCTTC. The gene calls are TRBV6-6 and TRBJ2-1; D unresolved. V lost 7 bases, J lost 2 bases, and 9 bases lay in between. The germline CDR1 and CDR2 sequences are MNHNY and SVGAGI (reference sequence). CDR3 length: 13 residues.

The chain has TRBV12-5 and TRBJ2-7, with TRBD2 as a possible D gene (6 bases). CDR3 length: 16 amino acids. The V gene lost 0 bases and the J gene lost 4 bases, with 16 bases spanning the gap. Germline V gives CDR1 LGHNT, CDR2 FRNRAP. The CDR3 is CASGLVTGVPRYEQYF. The CDR3 DNA follows: TGTGCTAGTGGTTTGGTAACGGGAGTACCCCGGTACGAGCAGTACTTC.

This chain connects TRBV7-9 to TRBJ2-7, with D perhaps matching TRBD2 (5 bases). V gave up 6 bases and J gave up 1 base, with 19 bases separating them. Germline-derived CDR1 and CDR2 are SEHNR and FQNEAQ (reference sequence). The CDR3 is 16 amino acids. This chain's CDR3 is CASSYAVGEWSYEQYF. Here the CDR3 DNA reads TGTGCCAGCAGTTACGCGGTCGGGGAGTGGTCCTACGAGCAGTACTTC.

This clonotype came up a few times. No DNA is shown, since the ends of the CDR3 on it are uncertain; the CDR3 is the one TCRdb lists. The CDR3 reads CASSFGAGHYTF. This rearrangement joins TRBV27 to TRBJ1-2; TRBD1 is the table's D call, not checked against the DNA. Counting both end residues, the CDR3 totals 12 amino acids. Germline V CDR1 and CDR2: MNHEY, SMNVEV (reference sequence).

The sample holds a few counts of this clonotype. The chain links TRBV6-1 to TRBJ2-1, with D perhaps matching TRBD2 (5 bases). The length of the CDR3 is 17 residues. Per germline, CDR1 MNHNS and CDR2 SASEGT. Trimming stripped 5 bases from V and 0 bases from J, with 17 bases between. The CDR3 loop is CASSQGEGPSSYNEQFF. The CDR3 region has the DNA TGTGCCAGCAGTCAAGGAGAGGGCCCGAGCTCCTACAATGAGCAGTTCTTC.

The chain has TRBV7-9 and TRBJ2-1; the D gene is possibly TRBD1 (5 bases). Germline V gene lookup returns CDR1 SEHNR and CDR2 FQNEAQ (reference sequence). CDR3 length: 14 amino acids. V shed 5 bases and J shed 4 bases, with 12 bases lying between them. The CDR3 DNA follows: TGTGCCAGCAGCCCAGGACATCCTTACAATGAGCAGTTCTTC. This translates into CASSPGHPYNEQFF. Drawing the rest from reference TRBV7-9 and TRBJ2-1, the complete variable domain is DTGVSQNPRHKITKRGQNVTFRCDPISEHNRLYWYRQTLGQGPEFLTYFQNEAQLEKSRLLSDRFSAERPKGSFSTLEIQRTEQGDSAMYLCASSPGHPYNEQFFGPGTRLTVL.

A few counts support this clonotype. This chain links TRBV5-1 with TRBJ2-1, with 8 bases aligning to TRBD2. Unmatched junction bases numbered 7, after V lost 4 bases and J lost 7 bases. The CDR3 consists of 14 residues. Germline CDR1 is SGHRS and CDR2 is YFSETQ. CDR3: CASSPLAGRNEQFF. CDR3 in DNA: TGCGCCAGCAGCCCGCTAGCGGGCAGGAATGAGCAGTTCTTC.

J is TRBJ2-1 and V is TRBV3-1; TRBD2 aligns across 8 bases. Germline-derived CDR1 and CDR2 are LGHDT and YNNKEL (reference sequence). V dropped 4 bases and J dropped 8; count of bases not matched to a gene: 10. This CDR3 has 15 residues. Written as DNA, the CDR3 is TGTGCCAGCAGCCCCACTAGCGGCGGAGGGGATGAGCAGTTCTTC. As protein: CASSPTSGGGDEQFF.